The rows below give T cell receptor beta chains drawn from one sample of a study of blood T cell repertoires in COVID-19. Sequenced by immunoSEQ multiplex PCR; TCRdb stores in-frame clones only, minus some. The repertoire includes 50,000 to 60,000 clones, 85% to 90% of them detected once, and under 8.5% sits in the top ten. Sequenced: peripheral blood. The source is a human donor with active COVID-19. The donor label of this sample is uncertain. Both conserved end residues are part of each CDR3. The D gene is left open where the match is weak. Clone size is given for some rows only: seen once, a few or many times, or a class if the clone is expanded.

D gene | J gene | clone size | V gene | CDR3 DNA | CDR3 protein
- | TRBJ2-1 | - | TRBV4-2 | TGTGCCAGCAGCCAATCAGCGGACTACAATGAGCAGTTCTTC | CASSQSADYNEQFF
- | TRBJ1-5 | - | TRBV29-1 | TGCAGCGTTTTAACTCCCCGGGTAAGCAATCAGCCCCAGCATTTT | CSVLTPRVSNQPQHF
- | TRBJ1-5 | few | TRBV28 | TGTGCCAGCAGTCCCGGACCTGGCGAGGGAAATCAGCCCCAGCATTTT | CASSPGPGEGNQPQHF
- | TRBJ1-6 | few | TRBV20-1 | TGCAGTGCTAGTATGGGGAGCTCCTATAATTCACCCCTCCACTTT | CSASMGSSYNSPLHF
TRBD2 | TRBJ2-2 | - | TRBV5-1 | TGCGCCAGCAGAATAGCGGGAGGGCCGACCGGGGAGCTGTTTTTT | CASRIAGGPTGELFF
- | TRBJ1-1 | - | TRBV28 | TGTGCCAGCAGAGCGTCCCACACTGAAGCTTTCTTT | CASRASHTEAFF
TRBD1 | TRBJ1-3 | few | TRBV7-3 | TGTGCCAGCAGCCCGGGACAGGGAGACACCATATATTTT | CASSPGQGDTIYF
TRBD1 | TRBJ2-2 | - | TRBV7-9 | TGTGCCAGCAGGGGGACAGAGAACACCGGGGAGCTGTTTTTT | CASRGTENTGELFF
- | TRBJ2-2 | - | TRBV4-3 | TGCGCCAGCAGCCCGAGCGGACTCACCGGGGAGCTGTTTTTT | CASSPSGLTGELFF
- | TRBJ2-5 | few | TRBV9 | TGTGCCAGCAGCGTAGGTACCGCGTACCAAGAGACCCAGTACTTC | CASSVGTAYQETQYF
TRBD1 | TRBJ1-1 | - | TRBV5-1 | TGCGCCAGCAGCCCGGACAGGACCCGAACAGCTGAAGCTTTCTTT | CASSPDRTRTAEAFF
- | TRBJ1-6 | - | TRBV9 | TGTGCCAGCAGCCTGCCAAGTCCGGGTTCACCCCTCCACTTT | CASSLPSPGSPLHF
TRBD2 | TRBJ2-5 | once | TRBV29-1 | TGCAGCGTTGAAGTGGGCGTAGCGGGGCCGGGGATAAAAGAGACCCAGTACTTC | CSVEVGVAGPGIKETQYF
- | TRBJ2-7 | - | TRBV7-2 | TGTGCCAGCAGCTTAGATCTAGGACTTAACTACGAGCAGTACTTC | CASSLDLGLNYEQYF
- | TRBJ2-7 | - | TRBV28 | TGTGCCAGCAGTTTATCATATCAGGGTTCCGAGCAGTACTTC | CASSLSYQGSEQYF
- | TRBJ2-1 | - | TRBV29-1 | TGCAGCGGAGGAGGTGGGGAGACCAATGAGCAGTTCTTC | CSGGGGETNEQFF
TRBD2 | TRBJ2-7 | - | TRBV7-9 | TGTGCCAGCAGACCCACGGGGGAGGGCGAGCAGTACTTC | CASRPTGEGEQYF